This T cell receptor beta chain was sequenced in a study of T cell repertoires in cytomegalovirus infection. Study details: Public TCR beta signatures indicated both CMV infection and matching HLA type.

This clonotype was detected only a few times. Its specificity is unknown. TCRdb independently ran MiXCR on the reads; one entry per CDR3 protein. The sample gives tens of thousands of distinct CDR3 sequences, roughly 32% of which show up once; roughly two thirds is in the top ten. Overall study results and limits: Dominating the ex vivo response were HLA-C-restricted CMV-specific TCR beta clonotypes. Identification of carriers of CMV plus the relevant HLA was achieved through cumulative public TCR beta family frequency.

The CDR3 consists of 13 residues. The germline V gene encodes CDR1 MNHNS and CDR2 SASEGT. Trimming removed 6 bases at V and 2 bases at J, with 10 bases between. What was sequenced was PBMCs, sequenced either directly or after in vitro stimulation (not recorded which). This chain connects TRBV6-1 to TRBJ2-5; TRBD2 is a possible D gene (6 bases). The sequence was collected from a human donor in good health (CMV status not recorded). Some clones in this sample may be carry-over from other donors' samples. CDR3 region: CASRPGTQETQYF. CDR3 DNA: TGTGCCAGCAGGCCCGGGACTCAAGAGACCCAGTACTTC.